This TCR beta chain comes out of a study of blood T cell repertoires in COVID-19 (dated by TCRdb to the early 2020s). General notes on the study: The collaborator samples originated in the United States, Italy and Spain and spanned the acute and convalescent phases of COVID-19. The prospective study material was composed of cDNA or gDNA derived from T cells, B-cell-depleted T cells, or PBMCs. Subjects who had been exposed to COVID-19, were actively infected with it, or had recovered from it provided the deeply sampled blood TCRbeta repertoires that made up the dataset. The repertoires were released in a freely available public database intended as a resource for research on the immune response to SARS-CoV-2. Samples came from the ongoing ImmuneRACE study (first 160 participants) plus 1,254 subjects from 6 global collaborators. Sample metadata almost always included a de-identified subject ID, COVID-19 status, age in years and sex. Where HLA class I and class II types were available, the types were taken from metadata supplied by the sample provider, not from assay-based typing.

A second Seattle source provided samples from volunteer blood donors who had recovered from COVID-19. The collaborating institutions used their own protocols to collect whole blood in K2EDTA tubes. For TCRbeta analysis, collaborators shipped samples in one of three forms: frozen whole blood, isolated PBMCs, or DNA extracted from either of those sample types. The paper's findings and limits, for the study overall: Clinical and demographic metadata were provided uncurated, with the amount varying by source and participant.

A note on this clone: Its antigen is currently not known. Base qualities are not provided; no much larger clone lies one nucleotide away.

From a lookup of the germline V gene, CDR1 and CDR2 are SGHVS and FQNEAQ. The germline ends are 17 bases apart after V is trimmed by 2 bases and J by 9 bases. The CDR3 runs 15 amino acids, cysteine and phenylalanine included. CDR3 DNA only is kept here, 45 bases in frame from base 1. TCRbeta CDR3 regions were amplified from genomic DNA by means of the immunoSEQ Assay, a bias-controlled multiplex PCR. On the study's bioinformatics: Nucleated cell counts per sample were estimated from amplification of reference gene primers within the assay. To quantify the absolute abundance of each unique TCRbeta CDR3 rearrangement, sequence reads were collapsed and filtered. For each sample, productive Simpson clonality was calculated by taking the square root of Simpson's diversity index across productive rearrangements. TCRdb carries this immuneACCESS record with in-frame sequences only. Its versions omit some clonotypes, under half of them owing to an unresolved V gene in the studies checked, with the rest unexplained. That table is the source of V, J and clone size, and D and trimming were worked out from the DNA. In this sample the table shows about 230,000 clones, roughly 82% of which occur a single time. The ten most abundant clones make up over 1.2% of the sample.

Recombination joined TRBV7-8 with TRBJ1-5, with no reliable assignment of the D segment. The sequenced sample was peripheral blood. This clonotype originated in a woman between 40 and 55 years old who had recovered from COVID-19. CDR3 loop: CASSLLIGGYSPQHF. The bases read TGTGCCAGCAGCTTATTGATAGGCGGGTACTCGCCCCAGCATTTT.